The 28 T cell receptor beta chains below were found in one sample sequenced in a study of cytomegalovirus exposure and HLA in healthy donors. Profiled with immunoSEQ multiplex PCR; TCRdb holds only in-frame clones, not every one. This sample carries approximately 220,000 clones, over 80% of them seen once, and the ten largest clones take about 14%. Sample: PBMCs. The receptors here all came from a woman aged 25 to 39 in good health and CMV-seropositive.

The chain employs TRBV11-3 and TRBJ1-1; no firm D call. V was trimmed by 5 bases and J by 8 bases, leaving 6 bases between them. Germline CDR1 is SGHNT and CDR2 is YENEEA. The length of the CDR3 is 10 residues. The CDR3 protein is CASSDGEAFF. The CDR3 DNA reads TGTGCCAGCAGCGACGGGGAAGCTTTCTTT.

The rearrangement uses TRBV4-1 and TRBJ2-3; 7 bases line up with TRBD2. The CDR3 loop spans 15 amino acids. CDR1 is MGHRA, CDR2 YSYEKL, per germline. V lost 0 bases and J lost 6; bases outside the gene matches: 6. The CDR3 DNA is TGCGCCAGCAGCCAAGAAGGGCGGGAGCGCGATACGCAGTATTTT. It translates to CASSQEGRERDTQYF.

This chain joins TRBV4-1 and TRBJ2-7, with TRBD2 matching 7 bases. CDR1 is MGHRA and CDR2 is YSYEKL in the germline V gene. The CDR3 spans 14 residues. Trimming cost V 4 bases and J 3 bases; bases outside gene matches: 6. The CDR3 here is CASSPRDYIYEQYF. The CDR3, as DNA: TGCGCCAGCAGCCCCCGGGACTACATCTACGAGCAGTACTTC.

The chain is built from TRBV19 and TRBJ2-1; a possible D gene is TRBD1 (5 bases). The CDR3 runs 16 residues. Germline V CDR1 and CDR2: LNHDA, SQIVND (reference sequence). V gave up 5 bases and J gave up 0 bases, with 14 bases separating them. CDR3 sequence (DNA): TGTGCCAGTAGTGACAGCCTGCGGCTCTCCTACAATGAGCAGTTCTTC. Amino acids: CASSDSLRLSYNEQFF. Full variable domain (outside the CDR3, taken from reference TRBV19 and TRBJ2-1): DGGITQSPKYLFRKEGQNVTLSCEQNLNHDAMYWYRQDPGQGLRLIYYSQIVNDFQKGDIAEGYSVSREKKESFPLTVTSAQKNPTAFYLCASSDSLRLSYNEQFFGPGTRLTVL.

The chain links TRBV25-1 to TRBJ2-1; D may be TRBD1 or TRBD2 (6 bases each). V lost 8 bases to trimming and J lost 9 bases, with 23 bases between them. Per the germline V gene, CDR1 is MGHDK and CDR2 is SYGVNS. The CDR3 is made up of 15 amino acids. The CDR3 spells CASGRLDTGGGEQFF. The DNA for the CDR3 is TGTGCCAGCGGACGTTTGGATACTGGAGGGGGTGAGCAGTTCTTC.

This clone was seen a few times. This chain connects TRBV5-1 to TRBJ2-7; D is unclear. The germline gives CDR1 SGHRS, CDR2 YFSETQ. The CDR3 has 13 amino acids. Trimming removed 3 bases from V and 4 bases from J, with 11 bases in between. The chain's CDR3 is CASSYGSRYEQYF. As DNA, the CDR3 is TGCGCCAGCAGCTATGGCAGTCGGTACGAGCAGTACTTC.

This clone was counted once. The CDR3 nucleotides read TGCGCCAGCAGCTTGCGTGCCGAGCACAATGAGCAGTTCTTC. It translates to CASSLRAEHNEQFF. This chain links TRBV5-1 with TRBJ2-1; unclear D gene. CDR3 length equals 14 residues. The V gene's germline CDR1 is SGHRS and CDR2 YFSETQ. Between the trimmed V and J ends, which lost 1 base and 5 bases, there was a span of 10 bases.

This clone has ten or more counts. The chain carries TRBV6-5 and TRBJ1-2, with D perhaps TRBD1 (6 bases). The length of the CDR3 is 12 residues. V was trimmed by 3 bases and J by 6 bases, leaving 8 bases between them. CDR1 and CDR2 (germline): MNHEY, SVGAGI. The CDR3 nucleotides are TGTGCCAGCAGTTATGGACAGAATGGCTACACCTTC. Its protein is CASSYGQNGYTF.

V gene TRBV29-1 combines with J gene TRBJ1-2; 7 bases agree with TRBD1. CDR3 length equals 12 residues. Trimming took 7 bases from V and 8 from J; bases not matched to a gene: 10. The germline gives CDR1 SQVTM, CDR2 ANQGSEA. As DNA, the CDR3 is TGCAGCGCTCTGACAGGGATTGGCGGCTACACCTTC. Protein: CSALTGIGGYTF. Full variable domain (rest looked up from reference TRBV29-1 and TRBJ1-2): SAVISQKPSRDICQRGTSLTIQCQVDSQVTMMFWYRQQPGQSLTLIATANQGSEATYESGFVIDKFPISRPNLTFSTLTVSNMSPEDSSIYLCSALTGIGGYTFGSGTRLTVV.

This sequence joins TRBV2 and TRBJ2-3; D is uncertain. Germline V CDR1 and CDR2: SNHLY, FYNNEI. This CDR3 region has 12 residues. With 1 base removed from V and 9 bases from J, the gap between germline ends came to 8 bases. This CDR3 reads CASSEGAGTQYF. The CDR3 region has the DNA TGTGCCAGCAGTGAAGGGGCAGGAACGCAGTATTTT. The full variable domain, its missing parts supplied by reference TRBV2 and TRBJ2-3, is EPEVTQTPSHQVTQMGQEVILRCVPISNHLYFYWYRQILGQKVEFLVSFYNNEISEKSEIFDDQFSVERPDGSNFTLKIRSTKLEDSAMYFCASSEGAGTQYFGPGTRLTVL.

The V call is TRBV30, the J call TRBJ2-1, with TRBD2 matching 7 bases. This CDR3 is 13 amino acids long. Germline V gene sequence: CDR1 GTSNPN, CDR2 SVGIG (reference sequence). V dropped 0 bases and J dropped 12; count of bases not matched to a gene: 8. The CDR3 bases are TGTGCCTGGAGTGTAAGGGAGGGTAATAGGCAGTTCTTC. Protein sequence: CAWSVREGNRQFF. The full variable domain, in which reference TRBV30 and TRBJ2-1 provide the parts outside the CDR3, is SQTIHQWPATLVQPVGSPLSLECTVEGTSNPNLYWYRQAAGRGLQLLFYSVGIGQISSEVPQNLSASRPQDRQFILSSKKLLLSDSGFYLCAWSVREGNRQFFGPGTRLTVL.

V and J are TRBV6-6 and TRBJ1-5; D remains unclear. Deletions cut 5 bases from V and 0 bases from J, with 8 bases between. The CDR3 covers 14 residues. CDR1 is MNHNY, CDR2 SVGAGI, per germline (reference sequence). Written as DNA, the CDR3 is TGTGCCAGCAGTATAGGTTCTAGCAATCAGCCCCAGCATTTT. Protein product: CASSIGSSNQPQHF.

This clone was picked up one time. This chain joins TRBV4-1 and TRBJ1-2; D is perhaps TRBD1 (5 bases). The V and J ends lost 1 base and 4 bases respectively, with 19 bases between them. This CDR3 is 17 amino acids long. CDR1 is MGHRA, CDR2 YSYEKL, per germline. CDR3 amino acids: CASSQGGRQLPAYGYTF. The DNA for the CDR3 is TGCGCCAGCAGCCAAGGAGGTCGACAGCTCCCTGCCTATGGCTACACCTTC.

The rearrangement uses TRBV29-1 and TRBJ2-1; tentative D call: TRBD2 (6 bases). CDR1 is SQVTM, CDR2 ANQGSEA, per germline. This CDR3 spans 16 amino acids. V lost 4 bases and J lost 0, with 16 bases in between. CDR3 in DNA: TGCAGCGTTGTTGGCGGGACTCCCAGCTCCTACAATGAGCAGTTCTTC. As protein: CSVVGGTPSSYNEQFF.

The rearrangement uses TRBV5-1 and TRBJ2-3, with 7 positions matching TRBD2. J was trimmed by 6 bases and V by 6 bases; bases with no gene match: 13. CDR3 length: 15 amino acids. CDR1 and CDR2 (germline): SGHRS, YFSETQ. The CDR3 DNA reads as TGCGCCAGCATGGCGACGGGGGGAGGGTCGGATACGCAGTATTTT. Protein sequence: CASMATGGGSDTQYF.

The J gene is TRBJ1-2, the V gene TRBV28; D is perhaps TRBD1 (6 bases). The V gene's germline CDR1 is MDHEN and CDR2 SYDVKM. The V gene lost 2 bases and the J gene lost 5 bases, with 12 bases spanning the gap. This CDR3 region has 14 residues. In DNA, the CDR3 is TGTGCCAGCAGTTTAGGTCGGACAGTTTATGGCTACACCTTC. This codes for CASSLGRTVYGYTF.

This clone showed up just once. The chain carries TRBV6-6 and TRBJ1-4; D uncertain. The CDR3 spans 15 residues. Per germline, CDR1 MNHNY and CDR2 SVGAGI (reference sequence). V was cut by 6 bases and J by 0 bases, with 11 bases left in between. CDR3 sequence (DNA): TGTGCCAGCAGGCCCACAGTGGCAACTAATGAAAAACTGTTTTTT. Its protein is CASRPTVATNEKLFF.

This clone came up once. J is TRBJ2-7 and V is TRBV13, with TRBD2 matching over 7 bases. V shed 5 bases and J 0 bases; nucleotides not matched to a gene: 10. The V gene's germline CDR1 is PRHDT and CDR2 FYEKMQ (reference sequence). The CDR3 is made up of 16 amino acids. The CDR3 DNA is TGTGCCAGCAGCACCTTGGCTAGCGGACGCTCCTACGAGCAGTACTTC. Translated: CASSTLASGRSYEQYF.

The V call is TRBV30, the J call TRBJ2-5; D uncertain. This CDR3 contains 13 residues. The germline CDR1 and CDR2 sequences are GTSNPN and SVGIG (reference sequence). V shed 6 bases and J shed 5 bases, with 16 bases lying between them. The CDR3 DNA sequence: TGTGCCTGCCACACGAGCCCTCGGGAGACCCAGTACTTC. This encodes CACHTSPRETQYF.

The CDR3 bases are TGTGCCAGCAGTGTAGGACTAACAGATACGCAGTATTTT. Translation: CASSVGLTDTQYF. The rearrangement uses TRBV2 and TRBJ2-3, with D maybe TRBD2 (6 bases). This CDR3 region has 13 residues. The ends were cut back, 4 bases at V and 3 bases at J, with 8 bases in the middle. Germline V gene lookup returns CDR1 SNHLY and CDR2 FYNNEI. Full variable domain (missing parts from reference TRBV2 and TRBJ2-3): EPEVTQTPSHQVTQMGQEVILRCVPISNHLYFYWYRQILGQKVEFLVSFYNNEISEKSEIFDDQFSVERPDGSNFTLKIRSTKLEDSAMYFCASSVGLTDTQYFGPGTRLTVL.

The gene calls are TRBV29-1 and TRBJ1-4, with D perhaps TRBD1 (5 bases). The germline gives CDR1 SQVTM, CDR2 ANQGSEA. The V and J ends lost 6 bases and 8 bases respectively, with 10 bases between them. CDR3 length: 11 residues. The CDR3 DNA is TGCAGCGTCGACGGGGGGGAAAAACTGTTTTTT. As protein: CSVDGGEKLFF.

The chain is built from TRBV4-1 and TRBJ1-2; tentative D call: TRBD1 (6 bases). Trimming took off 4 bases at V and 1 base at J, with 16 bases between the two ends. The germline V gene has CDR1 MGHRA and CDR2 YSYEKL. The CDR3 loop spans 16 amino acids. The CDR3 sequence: CASSPRTDTINYGYTF. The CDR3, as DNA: TGCGCCAGCAGCCCCCGGACAGACACCATTAACTATGGCTACACCTTC.

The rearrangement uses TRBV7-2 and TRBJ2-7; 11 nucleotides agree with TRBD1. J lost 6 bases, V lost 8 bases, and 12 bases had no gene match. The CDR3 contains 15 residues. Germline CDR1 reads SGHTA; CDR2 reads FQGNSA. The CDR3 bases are TGTGCCAGCTGTCACCCTATCGGGACAGGGGGCGAGCAGTACTTC. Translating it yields CASCHPIGTGGEQYF.

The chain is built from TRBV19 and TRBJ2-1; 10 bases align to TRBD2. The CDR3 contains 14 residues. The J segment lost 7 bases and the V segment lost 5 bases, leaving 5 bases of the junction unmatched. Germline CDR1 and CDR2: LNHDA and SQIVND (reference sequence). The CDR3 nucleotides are TGTGCCAGTAGTTGGGCTAGCGGGAGAAATGAGCAGTTCTTC. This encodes CASSWASGRNEQFF.

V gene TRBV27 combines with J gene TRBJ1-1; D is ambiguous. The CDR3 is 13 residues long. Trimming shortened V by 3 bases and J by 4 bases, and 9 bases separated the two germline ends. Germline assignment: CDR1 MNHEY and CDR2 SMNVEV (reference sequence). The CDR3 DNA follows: TGTGCCAGCAGTTTCCCGTGGGCCACTGAAGCTTTCTTT. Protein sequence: CASSFPWATEAFF.

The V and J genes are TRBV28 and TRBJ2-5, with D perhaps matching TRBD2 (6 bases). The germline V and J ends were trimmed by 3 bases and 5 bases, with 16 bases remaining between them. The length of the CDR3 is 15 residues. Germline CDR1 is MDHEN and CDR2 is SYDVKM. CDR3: CASSFRGRLGETQYF. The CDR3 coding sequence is TGTGCCAGCAGTTTTCGGGGGAGGCTGGGCGAGACCCAGTACTTC.

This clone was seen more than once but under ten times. CDR3 sequence reads: CASSLPLGQGKWLASDTQYF. The DNA of the CDR3 is TGTGCCAGCAGCCTTCCCCTCGGACAGGGGAAGTGGCTAGCGTCAGATACGCAGTATTTT. The rearrangement links TRBV2 to TRBJ2-3; 9 bases fit TRBD1. V lost 6 bases, J lost 4 bases, and 23 bases stayed unmatched. In germline, CDR1 is SNHLY, CDR2 FYNNEI. The CDR3 spans 20 residues.

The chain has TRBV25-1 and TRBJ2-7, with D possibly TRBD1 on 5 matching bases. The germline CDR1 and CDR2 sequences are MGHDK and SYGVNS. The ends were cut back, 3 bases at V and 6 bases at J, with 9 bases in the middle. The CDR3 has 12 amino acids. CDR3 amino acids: CASSDPGSEQYF. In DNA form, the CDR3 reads TGTGCCAGCAGTGACCCAGGGTCCGAGCAGTACTTC.